The clone carrying this T cell receptor beta chain occurred many times. The target antigen is unknown. The sample originates from a study of T-cell memory formation after mild COVID-19. Study-wide results and caveats: Contracting clones from day 15 to 85 showed balanced CD4/CD8; later expanders favored CD4+. Cross-reactive memory apparently joined, as some responding clones appeared in pre-infection memory.

The 5'RACE method, run with constant-segment primers, produced TCR alpha and TCR beta cDNA libraries (carrying sample barcodes and UMIs). MiXCR was run by TCRdb on the 5' RACE reads, yielding one entry per CDR3 protein. The sample has 30,000 to 45,000 distinct CDR3 sequences, more than 9.5% seen once. V shed 7 bases and J shed 0 bases, with 13 bases lying between them. Germline-derived CDR1 and CDR2 are SEHNR and FQNEAQ (reference sequence). The CDR3 length is 14 residues. The source of this sequence is a man between 18 and 35 years old who had mild COVID-19 (a few samples of this study predate the infection). Cell type and time point are not known. Sequenced input: PBMCs or a T cell subset sorted from them (not recorded which). The rearrangement uses TRBV7-9 and TRBJ2-7; tentatively, D is TRBD1 (6 bases). CDR3 amino acids: CASTFWTDSYEQYF. DNA for the CDR3: TGTGCCAGCACCTTTTGGACAGACTCCTACGAGCAGTACTTC.